The entry below gives a single T cell receptor beta chain sequence along with its context. Antigen: not known. The CDR3 has 14 amino acids. The V end was cut by 0 bases, the J end by 10 bases, with 16 bases between. Looked up from germline, CDR1 is SGHRS and CDR2 is YFSETQ. Autoimmune disease history or systemic immunosuppression disqualified patients. Generated by immunoSEQ multiplex PCR, the TCRdb table keeps only in-frame clones and is missing some. The sample records tens of thousands of clones, approximately 90% being singletons. This sample is part of a study of OX40 agonist ivuxolimab in advanced cancers. In the study overall: Averaging 60 years in age, with a range of about 23 to 80, the cohort was 80% to 90% male. Three individuals attained partial responses, comprising one hepatocellular carcinoma case and two cutaneous melanoma cases.

Study results and limitations: The investigators did not determine what antigen specificity the expanded peripheral T cells had.

The source was CD4+ or CD8+ T cells sorted from blood, collected in a trial of the OX40 agonist ivuxolimab. This sequence was found in an adult with an advanced solid tumor such as melanoma, head and neck, liver or kidney cancer. The genes are TRBV5-1 and TRBJ1-2; D not resolved. The CDR3: CASSLAWRVLDYTF. CDR3 in DNA: TGCGCCAGCAGCTTGGCGTGGAGGGTGTTGGACTACACCTTC.